The T cell receptor (beta chain) under discussion was sequenced for a study of blood T cells in healthy people across ages. With a J-beta primer mix and a sample-barcoded 5' primer, a second PCR ran 7 to 11 cycles. In TCRdb, the 5' RACE reads were re-called with MiXCR into one record per CDR3 protein. Of roughly 640,000 distinct CDR3 sequences in the sample, approximately 30% are singletons; the top ten hold around a sixth. This clonotype was detected many times. This CDR3 has 15 residues. Trimming left V 4 bases short and J 0 bases short, with 10 bases between. Germline CDR1 SEHNR, CDR2 FQNEAQ (reference sequence).

Source material: blood. V usage is TRBV7-9 and J usage is TRBJ2-1; no clear D. The source is a woman older than 75 in good health. DNA for the CDR3: TGTGCCAGCAGCTCGGACCCTAGCTCCTACAATGAGCAGTTCTTC. Protein: CASSSDPSSYNEQFF.